The 9 T cell receptor beta chains in this list originate from one sample, sequenced in a study of memory CD4+ T cells and cytomegalovirus serostatus. The sort gate was single viable CD3+CD4+CD8-CD45RO+ cells for memory CD4+ T cells. TCRdb's table, derived via immunoSEQ multiplex PCR, lists solely in-frame clones and lacks some. This sample has some 46,000 clones; around 80% occur once, and the top ten carry 1.1%. Sequencing was performed on memory CD4+ T cells from blood. All receptors come from an adult in good health and CMV-seronegative.

CDR3 region: CASSTLATPGEQYF. DNA of the CDR3: TGTGCCAGCAGTACACTAGCGACCCCGGGGGAGCAGTACTTC. The chain recombines TRBV4-2 with TRBJ2-7, with 7 bases matching TRBD2. The V gene end was trimmed by 6 bases and the J gene end by 7 bases; junction bases not matched to a gene: 12. The length of the CDR3 is 14 residues. The germline gives CDR1 LGHNA, CDR2 YNFKEQ.

This chain connects TRBV29-1 to TRBJ2-2; no definite D call. The CDR3 contains 14 residues. Trimming took off 1 base at V and 7 bases at J, with 13 bases between the two ends. Germline V lookup: CDR1 SQVTM, CDR2 ANQGSEA. The chain's CDR3 is CSVEGPGPNGELFF. Here the CDR3 DNA reads TGCAGCGTTGAAGGGCCGGGCCCGAACGGGGAGCTGTTTTTT.

The rearrangement joins TRBV15 to TRBJ2-1, with 7 bases that match TRBD2. The CDR3 is 15 residues long. In germline, CDR1 is LNHNV, CDR2 YYDKDF (reference sequence). The J segment lost 8 bases and the V segment lost 5 bases, leaving 12 bases of the junction unmatched. CDR3 nucleotides: TGTGCCACCAGCTTCGGGGGGTATATAGGGGATGAGCAGTTCTTC. This codes for CATSFGGYIGDEQFF.

Comments on this clone: The junction shows a germline mismatch at one end, possibly a read error. This chain uses TRBV6-5 with TRBJ1-4; weak D call: TRBD1 (5 bases). The CDR3 is 14 residues long. Germline loops: CDR1 MNHEY, CDR2 SVGAGI. Written as DNA, the CDR3 is TGTGCCATCAGTCCCGGGGCAGGGAGAGAAAAACTGTTTTTT. Translated: CAISPGAGREKLFF.

This chain uses TRBV19 with TRBJ1-1; D unresolved. V was shortened by 2 bases and J by 8 bases, with 9 bases between the two germline ends. Germline V gene sequence: CDR1 LNHDA, CDR2 SQIVND (reference sequence). The CDR3 totals 12 residues. The DNA for the CDR3 is TGTGCCAGTAGTATAAGCGGAGGGGAAGCTTTCTTT. Protein: CASSISGGEAFF.

CDR3 in amino acids: CASSHEGGKETQYF. Written as DNA, the CDR3 is TGTGCCAGCAGCCACGAGGGGGGCAAGGAGACCCAGTACTTC. The chain has TRBV4-2 and TRBJ2-5; D may correspond to TRBD1 or TRBD2 (6 bases each). The CDR3 consists of 14 residues. Per germline, CDR1 LGHNA and CDR2 YNFKEQ. Trimming stripped 3 bases from V and 5 bases from J, with 13 bases between.

The V call is TRBV4-3, the J call TRBJ2-3; 8 positions match TRBD1. CDR3 length: 15 residues. With 1 base clipped from V and 8 bases from J, the junction kept 8 bases outside the gene matches. CDR1 LGHNA and CDR2 YSLEER come from the germline V gene. The CDR3 region has the DNA TGCGCCAGCAGCCAAGGGACAGGGAGCGAGGGTACGCAGTATTTT. Amino acids: CASSQGTGSEGTQYF.

This rearrangement joins TRBV9 to TRBJ2-1; 10 nucleotides align to TRBD2. CDR3 length: 15 amino acids. The germline V gene has CDR1 SGDLS and CDR2 YYNGEE. V lost 7 bases, J lost 9 bases, and 13 bases stayed unmatched. The CDR3: CASSTGPSGSSEQFF. For the CDR3, the DNA is TGTGCCAGCTCAACAGGGCCTAGCGGGAGTAGTGAGCAGTTCTTC. Full variable domain (remainder filled in from reference TRBV9 and TRBJ2-1): DSGVTQTPKHLITATGQRVTLRCSPRSGDLSVYWYQQSLDQGLQFLIQYYNGEERAKGNILERFSAQQFPDLHSELNLSSLELGDSALYFCASSTGPSGSSEQFFGPGTRLTVL.

The chain employs TRBV18 and TRBJ2-7, with 12 nucleotides matching TRBD2. V was clipped by 3 bases and J by 4 bases; unmatched bases: 7. This CDR3 is 16 amino acids long. Looked up from germline, CDR1 is KGHSH and CDR2 is LQKENI. DNA for the CDR3: TGTGCCAGCTCACCTCAAGGACTAGCGGGAAATTACGAGCAGTACTTC. It yields the protein CASSPQGLAGNYEQYF. Full variable domain (missing parts from reference TRBV18 and TRBJ2-7): NAGVMQNPRHLVRRRGQEARLRCSPMKGHSHVYWYRQLPEEGLKFMVYLQKENIIDESGMPKERFSAEFPKEGPSILRIQQVVRGDSAAYFCASSPQGLAGNYEQYFGPGTRLTVT.